This T cell receptor (beta chain) was recovered during a study of PD-1 blockade in classical Hodgkin lymphoma (dated by TCRdb to the early 2020s). Regarding the study in general: Nivolumab dosing was 3 mg/kg intravenously every 2 weeks, continuing until either disease progression or unacceptable toxicity. To define a peripheral blood immune signature of response to PD-1 blockade in classical Hodgkin lymphoma, the study combined TCR beta sequencing with CyTOF.

The Qiagen DNeasy kit was used to extract genomic DNA both from unsorted PBMCs and from the negatively selected CD4+ and CD8+ fractions. TCR beta CDR3 regions were subjected to amplification by immunoSEQ multiplex PCR with primers that anneal to V and J segments. Amplification bias was minimized using a synthetic immune receptor repertoire, and residual bias was removed computationally after sequencing. In the authors' own workflow: Custom Python scripts were used to quantify repertoire diversity as the Shannon entropy index. Unsorted, CD4+ and CD8+ repertoires were examined separately, except in combined analyses, for which CD4+ and CD8+ sequences were merged in silico. Clonal expansion was defined as at least a 2-fold frequency increase after treatment relative to C1D1, with a pseudocount of 0.5 for undetected baseline clones. Singleton clones were defined as clones with 0 or 1 copy at C1D1, and non-singleton clones were defined as clones with 2 or more copies. Clones expanded in unsorted samples were labelled as CD4+, CD8+ or unknown by matching protein sequences in sorted samples from the same patient. Wilcoxon tests on paired samples were used to test changes in diversity from C1D1 to C4D1. Sourced from immuneACCESS, this table was stored by TCRdb with only in-frame sequences that have V and J called. A share of the clones is absent; for the studies checked, an unresolved V gene accounts for under half, and the remainder has no known explanation. V, J and clone size reflect that table, while D and trimming were determined from the DNA. The sample data list roughly 150,000 clones, and just under 80% of these were observed just once. 9.2% of the sample rests with the top ten.

Regarding this clone: There is no known antigen for this receptor. Within one base of it there is no much larger clone, and no base qualities were kept.

CDR1 SGHTA and CDR2 FQGNSA are derived from the germline V gene. At the junction V is shortened by 2 bases and J by 1 base; bases outside the gene matches: 4. The CDR3 measures 15 amino acids from cysteine to phenylalanine. The sequence is cut down to CDR3 DNA, 45 bases in frame from base 1. Overall study outcomes, separate from this receptor: Baseline TCR diversity was reported to be lower in newly diagnosed patients than in healthy donors and to be lower still in relapsed/refractory patients. The study was limited to a single clinical trial cohort, and causes of repertoire differences, possibly disease activity or prior therapy, remained undefined. Baseline diversity similar to that of newly diagnosed patients was observed in trial patients achieving complete response, whereas significantly lower diversity was observed in partial responders and progressors. A significant rise by C4D1 was seen in CD4+ but not CD8+ TCR diversity (p=0.0027 vs p=0.16), with the rise being most apparent in complete responders (p=0.02). Diversity was lower in patients who began nivolumab less than 1 year after ASCT, so these patients were left out of later analyses to avoid confounding by immune reconstitution.

The sample's time point label, decoded: cycle 2 day 1 (C2D1) of nivolumab. Relapse after autologous stem cell transplantation had occurred in all trial patients, and cohorts A, B and C were distinguished by prior brentuximab vedotin exposure. The trial cohort comprised a few dozen patients with relapsed/refractory classical Hodgkin lymphoma whose best overall responses were complete response, partial response or progressive disease. In the multi-cohort phase II CheckMate 205 trial, trial patients received single-agent nivolumab. Best overall response was determined by an independent review committee according to the 2007 International Working Group response criteria. Trial PBMCs were collected just before the start of nivolumab (C1D1) and during therapy at cycle 2 day 1 and cycle 4 day 1. After peripheral blood was drawn into 8 mL Vacutainer Cell Preparation Tubes, PBMCs were isolated by centrifugation and then cryopreserved.

The chain uses TRBV7-2 and TRBJ2-7, with 8 central nucleotides matching TRBD1. The sample consisted of peripheral blood mononuclear cells (PBMCs), taken before the second cycle of nivolumab. The clonotype originates from a human donor with classical Hodgkin lymphoma. The CDR3 region: CASSLTRTGSYEQYF. In nucleotide form, the sequence is TGTGCCAGCAGCTTAACCCGGACAGGGTCCTACGAGCAGTACTTC.